Presented here are 22 T cell receptor beta chains from one specimen sequenced in a study of CD8+CD57+ T cells in acquired aplastic anemia. Researchers used genomic DNA as the template to profile TCR beta VDJ and CDR3. TCRdb re-called the reads with MiXCR, one entry per CDR3 protein. The profile shows 68,000 or so distinct CDR3 sequences, approximately 51% of them singletons. The specimen sequenced was sorted CD4+, CD8+, or CD8+CD57+ T cells (not recorded which) from PBMCs. These receptors were collected from a human donor in good health, serving as a control.

This clonotype was counted many times. V usage is TRBV5-6 and J usage is TRBJ2-2; D gene uncertain. V was shortened by 2 bases and J by 6 bases, with 5 bases between the two germline ends. The CDR3 spans 12 residues. Germline V CDR1 and CDR2: SGHDT, YYEEEE. The CDR3 DNA reads TGTGCCAGCAGCTTCGACGCCGGGGAGCTGTTTTTT. Protein product: CASSFDAGELFF.

The rearrangement joins TRBV10-3 to TRBJ2-7; perhaps TRBD2 as D (6 bases). The germline V gene has CDR1 ENHRY and CDR2 SYGVKD. The CDR3 has 16 amino acids. V lost 4 bases to trimming and J lost 0 bases, with 16 bases between them. The CDR3 is CAISVFSGGLSYEQYF. For the CDR3, the DNA is TGTGCCATCAGTGTTTTTAGCGGAGGTCTCTCCTACGAGCAGTACTTC.

V usage is TRBV24-1 and J usage is TRBJ1-1; weak D call: TRBD1 (6 bases). Trimming took off 3 bases at V and 8 bases at J, with 9 bases between the two ends. The V gene's germline CDR1 is KGHDR and CDR2 SFDVKD. This CDR3 region has 12 residues. The CDR3 protein is CATSDQGIEAFF. The CDR3 DNA follows: TGTGCCACCAGTGATCAGGGGATAGAAGCTTTCTTT.

This clonotype was picked up many times. The chain carries TRBV6-1 and TRBJ2-7; 8 nucleotides line up with TRBD1. The CDR3 extends over 14 amino acids. The germline gives CDR1 MNHNS, CDR2 SASEGT. Trimming took 3 bases from V and 2 from J; bases not matched to a gene: 3. As DNA, the CDR3 is TGTGCCAGCAGTGAGGACAGGGTCGCCTACGAGCAGTACTTC. Translated, it gives CASSEDRVAYEQYF.

This clonotype was found a few times. V and J are TRBV24-1 and TRBJ2-5, with D possibly matching TRBD2 (7 bases). Between the trimmed V and J ends, which lost 8 bases and 5 bases, there was a span of 17 bases. The CDR3 is 14 amino acids. Germline values: CDR1 KGHDR, CDR2 SFDVKD. CDR3 residues: CATKYRGAGETQYF. The DNA for the CDR3 is TGTGCCACCAAGTACCGGGGGGCCGGGGAGACCCAGTACTTC.

This clonotype rates as medium-sized (0.01 to 0.1%). The rearrangement links TRBV19 to TRBJ2-5; weak D call: TRBD2 (6 bases). From germline, CDR1 is LNHDA and CDR2 SQIVND (reference sequence). This CDR3 region has 13 residues. The ends were cut back, 3 bases at V and 4 bases at J, with 9 bases in the middle. CDR3: CASSIMGGETQYF. CDR3 coding DNA: TGTGCCAGTAGTATTATGGGGGGAGAGACCCAGTACTTC.

The rearrangement uses TRBV10-3 and TRBJ1-3, with 9 bases aligning to TRBD1. Germline assignment: CDR1 ENHRY and CDR2 SYGVKD. V was clipped by 6 bases and J by 4 bases; unmatched bases: 4. This CDR3 region has 14 residues. The CDR3 loop is CAIREGQGGNTIYF. CDR3 bases: TGTGCCATCAGGGAGGGACAGGGAGGAAACACCATATATTTT.

The rearrangement uses TRBV29-1 and TRBJ1-3, with D unclear. The CDR3 is 16 amino acids. Looked up from germline, CDR1 is SQVTM and CDR2 is ANQGSEA. Trimming removed 3 bases at V and 1 base at J, with 16 bases between. The CDR3 region has the DNA TGCAGCGTTGAGCGGGCGGCGGGGAAATCTGGAAACACCATATATTTT. Protein sequence: CSVERAAGKSGNTIYF. Full variable domain (rest looked up from reference TRBV29-1 and TRBJ1-3): SAVISQKPSRDICQRGTSLTIQCQVDSQVTMMFWYRQQPGQSLTLIATANQGSEATYESGFVIDKFPISRPNLTFSTLTVSNMSPEDSSIYLCSVERAAGKSGNTIYFGEGSWLTVV.

J is TRBJ1-3 and V is TRBV29-1; tentatively, D is TRBD1 (5 bases). Trimming left V 4 bases short and J 0 bases short, with 10 bases between. Germline V gene sequence: CDR1 SQVTM, CDR2 ANQGSEA. The CDR3 loop spans 14 amino acids. The chain's CDR3 is CSVGPGDSGNTIYF. The CDR3 DNA follows: TGCAGCGTTGGTCCGGGGGACTCTGGAAACACCATATATTTT.

V and J are TRBV11-2 and TRBJ2-1, with TRBD2 identical over 10 bases. The germline CDR1 and CDR2 sequences are SGHAT and FQNNGV. Trimming cost V 2 bases and J 10 bases; bases outside gene matches: 11. The CDR3 has 16 amino acids. The CDR3 DNA reads TGTGCCAGCAGCTTAACCCCAGTAGCGGGGGGCGTAGAGCAGTTCTTC. Residues: CASSLTPVAGGVEQFF.

This chain links TRBV2 with TRBJ2-7; 7 bases are a match to TRBD1. The junction had 6 bases not matched to a gene; V was cut back by 10 bases and J by 3 bases. This CDR3 has 12 amino acids. Germline CDR1 is SNHLY and CDR2 is FYNNEI. The CDR3 nucleotides read TGTGCCATCAGGGGGTCCGACTACGAGCAGTACTTC. Residues: CAIRGSDYEQYF. The entire variable domain, with the rest obtained from reference TRBV2 and TRBJ2-7, is as follows: EPEVTQTPSHQVTQMGQEVILRCVPISNHLYFYWYRQILGQKVEFLVSFYNNEISEKSEIFDDQFSVERPDGSNFTLKIRSTKLEDSAMYFCAIRGSDYEQYFGPGTRLTVT.

V is TRBV2 and J is TRBJ2-7; D is ambiguous. Germline CDR1 reads SNHLY; CDR2 reads FYNNEI. The length of the CDR3 is 11 residues. The V gene lost 7 bases and the J gene lost 4 bases, with 8 bases spanning the gap. The CDR3 DNA follows: TGTGCCAGCATGGTTGTTTACGAGCAGTACGTC. This codes for CASMVVYEQYV.

There are many counts of this clonotype. J is TRBJ1-5 and V is TRBV7-9; weak D call: TRBD1 (5 bases). V lost 1 base and J 5 bases, leaving 12 bases between the germline ends. The CDR3 totals 15 residues. Germline lookup yields CDR1 SEHNR and CDR2 FQNEAQ (reference sequence). The CDR3 region is CASSLDRREDQPQHF. For the CDR3, the DNA is TGTGCCAGCAGCTTAGATCGCAGGGAGGATCAGCCCCAGCATTTT.

The chain recombines TRBV29-1 with TRBJ1-2; 8 nucleotides line up with TRBD1. J lost 5 bases, V lost 4 bases, and 12 bases had no gene match. This CDR3 is built from 15 residues. Germline CDR1 reads SQVTM; CDR2 reads ANQGSEA. CDR3 sequence: CSVGEGQGVKYGYTF. In DNA, the CDR3 is TGCAGCGTTGGCGAAGGACAGGGTGTGAAATATGGCTACACCTTC. The complete variable domain, with remaining parts taken from reference TRBV29-1 and TRBJ1-2, reads SAVISQKPSRDICQRGTSLTIQCQVDSQVTMMFWYRQQPGQSLTLIATANQGSEATYESGFVIDKFPISRPNLTFSTLTVSNMSPEDSSIYLCSVGEGQGVKYGYTFGSGTRLTVV.

V usage is TRBV10-2 and J usage is TRBJ1-4, with D unclear. CDR3 length: 14 residues. Trimming removed 8 bases at V and 0 bases at J, with 10 bases between. CDR1 and CDR2 (germline): WSHSY, SAAADI. The DNA of the CDR3 is TGCGCCAGCCGGGCCACTGCAACTAATGAAAAACTGTTTTTT. Residues: CASRATATNEKLFF.

Note on this clonotype: With a much larger clone just one base away, this may be a read error. The CDR3 spells CASSFGLAEYNEQFF. CDR3 nucleotide sequence: TGTGCCAGCAGCTTCGGACTAGCGGAATACAATGAGCAGTTCTTC. The rearrangement links TRBV11-1 to TRBJ2-1, with 10 bases matching TRBD2. This CDR3 contains 15 residues. V was pared by 3 bases and J by 4 bases, with 3 bases of the junction left unmatched. The germline gives CDR1 SGHAT, CDR2 FQDESV (reference sequence). Together with reference TRBV11-1 and TRBJ2-1, the CDR3 gives the full variable domain: EAEVAQSPRYKITEKSQAVAFWCDPISGHATLYWYRQILGQGPELLVQFQDESVVDDSQLPKDRFSAERLKGVDSTLKIQPAELGDSAMYLCASSFGLAEYNEQFFGPGTRLTVL.

Ten or more counts support this clonotype. This chain links TRBV30 with TRBJ1-1, with a weak D call TRBD1 (6 bases). The germline V gene has CDR1 GTSNPN and CDR2 SVGIG (reference sequence). V was trimmed by 5 bases and J by 8 bases, leaving 12 bases between them. CDR3 length equals 11 residues. Here the CDR3 reads CAWGPQGEAFF. The CDR3 region has the DNA TGTGCCTGGGGCCCGCAGGGGGAAGCTTTCTTT.

V usage is TRBV20-1 and J usage is TRBJ2-5; tentatively, D is TRBD2 (7 bases). V dropped 3 bases and J dropped 1 base, with 15 bases sitting between them. CDR3 size: 15 residues. The germline V gene encodes CDR1 DFQATT and CDR2 SNEGSKA (reference sequence). CDR3 coding DNA: TGCAGTGCTAGGGAGGGGAGGGGGTTCCAAGAGACCCAGTACTTC. Amino acids: CSAREGRGFQETQYF.

This clonotype was observed at least ten times. This chain links TRBV12-3 or TRBV12-4 with TRBJ2-1; 7 positions match TRBD2. The CDR3 totals 13 residues. Trimming cost V 3 bases and J 9 bases; bases outside gene matches: 5. The CDR3 DNA reads as TGTGCCAGCAGTTTGGGCGGGAGTGGTGAGCAGTTCTTC. Protein sequence: CASSLGGSGEQFF.

Comment on this clonotype: The junction departs from germline at one end; a sequencing error may be responsible. The rearrangement links TRBV27 to TRBJ2-1; 11 nucleotides agree with TRBD2. The CDR3 is 17 residues long. CDR1 and CDR2 from the germline V gene are MNHEY and SMNVEV (reference sequence). The CDR3 nucleotides read TGTGCCAGCAGACCGGACAGGGAGGGACTAGCGGAAAATGGGCAGTTCTTC. This encodes CASRPDREGLAENGQFF.

This clonotype showed up just once. The chain recombines TRBV19 with TRBJ1-1; 7 bases agree with TRBD1. The CDR3 covers 14 residues. Germline V lookup: CDR1 LNHDA, CDR2 SQIVND (reference sequence). Germline trimming cut 3 bases from V and 6 bases from J; bases unmatched to any gene: 7. CDR3 nucleotides: TGTGCCAGTAGTATCCACAGGGGAAGGGCTGAAGCTTTCTTT. Protein product: CASSIHRGRAEAFF.

The rearrangement links TRBV7-9 to TRBJ2-7; no clear D gene. The end of the DNA fits TRBJ2-5 better, so the J call may be wrong. The CDR3 length is 12 residues. Germline assignment: CDR1 SEHNR and CDR2 FQNEAQ (reference sequence). The CDR3 is CASSFVAETQYF. The CDR3 nucleotides read TGTGCCAGCAGCTTTGTCGCGGAGACCCAGTACTTC.